The source of this T cell receptor (beta chain) is a study of CXCR3-negative and CXCR3-positive naive CD8 T cells. Researchers prepared the TRB cDNA libraries using 5' RACE with UMI labels. TCRdb processed the 5' RACE reads again and assigns one entry to each CDR3 protein, with no DNA. This sample's table reports 6,000 to 8,500 distinct CDR3 sequences. The CDR3 runs 14 residues. Germline CDR1 reads SQVTM; CDR2 reads ANQGSEA. The gene calls are TRBV29-1 and TRBJ2-5; TCRdb proposes TRBD2, but this gene call is untestable without DNA. Sequencing was performed on naive CXCR3- CD8+ T cells from blood. The subset is: CD45RO-CCR7+CD27+CD95- naive CD8+ T cells lacking CXCR3 (TNR3-). This TCR was recovered from a human donor in good health. Some clones in this sample may be carry-over from other donors' samples. CDR3 amino acids: CSVEETSDLETQYF.